One sample yielded the 30 T cell receptor beta chains listed below, sequenced in a study of shared clonotypes between healthy human individuals. TCRdb keeps only in-frame clones here, not all; method: immunoSEQ multiplex PCR. The sample consists of over 2 million clones, 85% to 95% of them appearing once. Input material: naive CD4+ T cells sorted from blood. The subset is: CD45RA+ positively selected. These TCRs come from a man between 18 and 29 years old in good health.

This rearrangement joins TRBV7-2 to TRBJ2-7; D perhaps matches TRBD1 (5 bases). This CDR3 contains 11 residues. The ends were cut back, 2 bases at V and 7 bases at J, with 6 bases in the middle. Per germline, CDR1 SGHTA and CDR2 FQGNSA. The CDR3 loop reads CASSLRQEQYF. The CDR3 DNA is TGTGCCAGCAGCTTAAGACAGGAGCAGTACTTC.

J is TRBJ1-5 and V is TRBV7-2; perhaps TRBD1 as D (6 bases). The CDR3 has 15 residues. Germline CDR1 and CDR2: SGHTA and FQGNSA. Trimming took 1 base from V and 6 from J, leaving 13 bases between them. In DNA, the CDR3 is TGTGCCAGCAGCTTAGGAACAGGGTCAGGTCAGCCCCAGCATTTT. This gives the protein CASSLGTGSGQPQHF.

The genes are TRBV5-1 and TRBJ2-5; possible D gene TRBD2, 6 bases. The V and J ends lost 6 bases and 5 bases respectively, with 23 bases between them. This CDR3 is built from 16 residues. In germline, CDR1 is SGHRS, CDR2 YFSETQ. CDR3 protein: CASTPPSATGGETQYF. The CDR3 bases are TGCGCCAGCACCCCGCCAAGCGCGACCGGAGGGGAGACCCAGTACTTC.

The chain recombines TRBV15 with TRBJ2-4; D could derive from TRBD1 or TRBD2 (6 bases each). The germline V gene has CDR1 LNHNV and CDR2 YYDKDF (reference sequence). The CDR3 runs 16 residues. Trimming took 4 bases from V and 6 from J, leaving 19 bases between them. CDR3 in DNA: TGTGCCACCAGCACCTTGGACAGCCTCGGGGGAAACATTCAGTACTTC. This encodes CATSTLDSLGGNIQYF.

V is TRBV10-3 and J is TRBJ2-5, with D uncertain. This CDR3 contains 13 residues. CDR1 and CDR2 from the germline V gene are ENHRY and SYGVKD. V was shortened by 10 bases and J by 2 bases, with 14 bases between the two germline ends. The CDR3 sequence: CATQLGTQETQYF. CDR3 bases: TGTGCCACTCAATTGGGAACGCAAGAGACCCAGTACTTC.

V is TRBV5-1 and J is TRBJ1-4; D is unresolved. The germline CDR1 and CDR2 sequences are SGHRS and YFSETQ. V was clipped by 1 base and J by 5 bases, with 9 bases between them. The CDR3 totals 14 residues. The CDR3 region has the DNA TGCGCCAGCAGCTTGAACAGCCTCAATGAAAAACTGTTTTTT. It codes for CASSLNSLNEKLFF.

The chain is built from TRBV9 and TRBJ1-1; no reliable D call. This CDR3 has 15 amino acids. V gave up 3 bases and J gave up 5 bases, with 17 bases separating them. The V gene's germline CDR1 is SGDLS and CDR2 YYNGEE. CDR3 protein: CASSASPSMGTEAFF. The CDR3 DNA reads as TGTGCCAGCAGCGCCTCCCCTTCCATGGGGACTGAAGCTTTCTTT. The full variable domain, completed using reference TRBV9 and TRBJ1-1, is DSGVTQTPKHLITATGQRVTLRCSPRSGDLSVYWYQQSLDQGLQFLIQYYNGEERAKGNILERFSAQQFPDLHSELNLSSLELGDSALYFCASSASPSMGTEAFFGQGTRLTVV.

This clone was counted once. The chain combines TRBV21-1 with TRBJ1-3; TRBD1 reflects the table's D call only, with no check against the DNA. TRBV21-1 is a listed pseudogene. There are 15 residues in the CDR3. CDR3 in DNA: TGTGCCAGCATCAGGACAGGGAGCTCTGGAAACACCATATATTTT. Its protein is CASIRTGSSGNTIYF.

The V gene is TRBV6-1, the J gene TRBJ2-2; maybe TRBD2 (6 bases). Between the trimmed V and J ends, which lost 5 bases and 0 bases, there was a span of 10 bases. There are 15 residues in the CDR3. The V gene's germline CDR1 is MNHNS and CDR2 SASEGT. The CDR3 loop reads CASSRGGTNTGELFF. The CDR3 DNA sequence: TGTGCCAGCAGTAGGGGAGGCACGAACACCGGGGAGCTGTTTTTT.

The chain joins TRBV30 to TRBJ2-4, with D unresolved. The germline gives CDR1 GTSNPN, CDR2 SVGIG (reference sequence). V lost 5 bases and J 0 bases, leaving 14 bases between the germline ends. The CDR3 has 15 amino acids. This CDR3 reads CAWAAGALAKNIQYF. The CDR3 bases are TGTGCCTGGGCCGCCGGCGCACTAGCCAAAAACATTCAGTACTTC.

About this clone: The sample contains more than one DNA sequence encoding this CDR3. The DNA of the CDR3 is TGTGCCAGCTCACCACTCCCCGTGAACACTGAAGCTTTCTTT. Translating it yields CASSPLPVNTEAFF. This sequence joins TRBV18 and TRBJ1-1; no clear D. CDR3 size: 14 residues. Germline values: CDR1 KGHSH, CDR2 LQKENI. Trimming pared 1 base from V and 0 bases from J, leaving 6 bases between. The full variable domain, its missing parts supplied by reference TRBV18 and TRBJ1-1, is NAGVMQNPRHLVRRRGQEARLRCSPMKGHSHVYWYRQLPEEGLKFMVYLQKENIIDESGMPKERFSAEFPKEGPSILRIQQVVRGDSAAYFCASSPLPVNTEAFFGQGTRLTVV.

The chain has TRBV11-2 and TRBJ1-1; D perhaps matches TRBD1 (5 bases). V was trimmed by 0 bases and J by 10 bases, leaving 15 bases between them. The germline V gene encodes CDR1 SGHAT and CDR2 FQNNGV. The length of the CDR3 is 14 residues. In DNA, the CDR3 is TGTGCCAGCAGCTTAGAGGCCGGGGGGGATCTAGCTTTCTTT. This sequence encodes CASSLEAGGDLAFF.

The rearrangement joins TRBV10-3 to TRBJ1-2, with a weak D call TRBD1 (5 bases). Germline assignment: CDR1 ENHRY and CDR2 SYGVKD. Trimming took 9 bases from V and 0 from J, leaving 11 bases between them. CDR3 length equals 13 residues. The CDR3 coding sequence is TGTGCCATTAGGACAATTTCTAACTATGGCTACACCTTC. The encoded protein is CAIRTISNYGYTF.

The chain combines TRBV4-3 with TRBJ1-1; D unresolved. This CDR3 contains 13 residues. V was pared by 2 bases and J by 4 bases, with 8 bases between. Germline CDR1 LGHNA, CDR2 YSLEER. CDR3 sequence (DNA): TGCGCCAGCAGCCAAAGGGTTGGCACTGAAGCTTTCTTT. Protein: CASSQRVGTEAFF.

The chain couples TRBV13 to TRBJ2-3; TRBD2 might be the D (6 bases). V lost 1 base to trimming and J lost 0 bases, with 8 bases between them. This CDR3 is built from 15 residues. Germline assignment: CDR1 PRHDT and CDR2 FYEKMQ (reference sequence). The CDR3 is CASSLVRGSTDTQYF. Written as DNA, the CDR3 is TGTGCCAGCAGCTTAGTACGGGGGAGCACAGATACGCAGTATTTT. Drawing the rest from reference TRBV13 and TRBJ2-3, the complete variable domain is AAGVIQSPRHLIKEKRETATLKCYPIPRHDTVYWYQQGPGQDPQFLISFYEKMQSDKGSIPDRFSAQQFSDYHSELNMSSLELGDSALYFCASSLVRGSTDTQYFGPGTRLTVL.

The chain uses TRBV5-1 and TRBJ2-5; no reliable D call. The germline CDR1 and CDR2 sequences are SGHRS and YFSETQ. CDR3 length: 16 residues. With 6 bases removed from V and 5 bases from J, the gap between germline ends came to 23 bases. Here the CDR3 reads CASTAGLGSIAETQYF. The CDR3 region has the DNA TGCGCCAGCACAGCTGGATTGGGCTCCATTGCGGAGACCCAGTACTTC. Full variable domain (rest looked up from reference TRBV5-1 and TRBJ2-5): KAGVTQTPRYLIKTRGQQVTLSCSPISGHRSVSWYQQTPGQGLQFLFEYFSETQRNKGNFPGRFSGRQFSNSRSEMNVSTLELGDSALYLCASTAGLGSIAETQYFGPGTRLLVL.

The chain is built from TRBV6-1 and TRBJ2-5, with 8 bases that match TRBD1. The CDR3 is made up of 12 amino acids. Losses at the gene ends were 6 bases for V and 5 bases for J; bases not matched to a gene: 2. CDR1 and CDR2 from the germline V gene are MNHNS and SASEGT. CDR3: CASSRGQETQYF. In DNA, the CDR3 is TGTGCCAGCAGCAGGGGGCAGGAGACCCAGTACTTC.

This chain joins TRBV5-8 and TRBJ2-3; D not certain. The V and J ends lost 0 bases and 0 bases respectively, with 11 bases between them. The germline V gene encodes CDR1 SGHTS and CDR2 YDEGEE. The CDR3 sequence is 16 residues long. CDR3 nucleotide sequence: TGTGCCAGCAGCTTGGGGCTAACGCTGAGCACAGATACGCAGTATTTT. Translation gives CASSLGLTLSTDTQYF.

The J gene is TRBJ2-2, the V gene TRBV5-6; possible D gene TRBD2, 5 bases. The ends were cut back, 4 bases at V and 0 bases at J, with 13 bases in the middle. The CDR3 consists of 16 residues. Germline CDR1 and CDR2: SGHDT and YYEEEE. The DNA for the CDR3 is TGTGCCAGCAGCCCGTCGGAGGTAGCGAACACCGGGGAGCTGTTTTTT. This sequence encodes CASSPSEVANTGELFF.

The chain recombines TRBV27 with TRBJ2-7; 9 bases match TRBD1. The J segment lost 1 base and the V segment lost 6 bases, leaving 4 bases of the junction unmatched. CDR1 MNHEY and CDR2 SMNVEV come from the germline V gene (reference sequence). The CDR3 runs 14 residues. The CDR3 sequence: CASRRTGASYEQYF. As DNA, the CDR3 is TGTGCCAGCAGGCGGACAGGGGCTTCCTACGAGCAGTACTTC.

This clone was picked up one time. The CDR3, as DNA: TGTGCCAGCAGTTATAGGGGATTGTACGAGCAGTACTTC. Translated: CASSYRGLYEQYF. The chain carries TRBV6-5 and TRBJ2-7; a weak D match, TRBD1 (5 bases). Trimming removed 3 bases from V and 4 bases from J, with 10 bases in between. Germline V lookup: CDR1 MNHEY, CDR2 SVGAGI. The CDR3 is 13 amino acids.

V is TRBV23-1 and J is TRBJ1-4, with a possible D match to TRBD1 (5 bases). TRBV23-1 is flagged as an ORF with uncertain function. The CDR3 spans 19 residues. V was trimmed by 3 bases and J by 0 bases, leaving 20 bases between them. CDR3 sequence: CASSHPGRGADATNEKLFF. DNA of the CDR3: TGCGCCAGCAGTCACCCCGGACGGGGCGCCGATGCAACTAATGAAAAACTGTTTTTT.

The V call is TRBV7-9, the J call TRBJ1-1; the D gene is possibly TRBD1 (5 bases). V was trimmed by 7 bases and J by 3 bases, leaving 15 bases between them. Per the germline V gene, CDR1 is SEHNR and CDR2 is FQNEAQ (reference sequence). The CDR3 is 14 residues long. For the CDR3, the DNA is TGTGCCAGCACGACTTGGGCCAGGGACACTGAAGCTTTCTTT. Its protein is CASTTWARDTEAFF.

The V call is TRBV7-9, the J call TRBJ2-7; tentative D call: TRBD2 (5 bases). CDR1 is SEHNR and CDR2 is FQNEAQ in the germline V gene (reference sequence). V lost 4 bases and J 3 bases, leaving 13 bases between the germline ends. This CDR3 has 14 residues. This chain's CDR3 is CASSYLVGNYEQYF. CDR3 nucleotides: TGTGCCAGCAGCTACCTGGTCGGGAACTACGAGCAGTACTTC.

Worth noting for this clone: The same CDR3 is also encoded by other DNA sequences in this sample. The chain is built from TRBV18 and TRBJ2-2, with no clear D. The V end was cut by 2 bases, the J end by 3 bases, with 4 bases between. The germline CDR1 and CDR2 sequences are KGHSH and LQKENI. The CDR3 is made up of 13 amino acids. The CDR3 sequence is CASSPGDTGELFF. The CDR3 bases are TGTGCCAGCTCACCAGGGGACACCGGGGAGCTGTTTTTT. Full variable domain (outside the CDR3, taken from reference TRBV18 and TRBJ2-2): NAGVMQNPRHLVRRRGQEARLRCSPMKGHSHVYWYRQLPEEGLKFMVYLQKENIIDESGMPKERFSAEFPKEGPSILRIQQVVRGDSAAYFCASSPGDTGELFFGEGSRLTVL.

The chain carries TRBV10-3 and TRBJ2-7; no clear D. Trimming cost V 2 bases and J 0 bases, with 8 bases left between them. The CDR3 loop spans 14 amino acids. CDR1 is ENHRY, CDR2 SYGVKD, per germline. The CDR3 sequence is CAISEGTYSYEQYF. CDR3 DNA: TGTGCCATCAGTGAGGGAACCTACTCCTACGAGCAGTACTTC.

The chain employs TRBV6-6 and TRBJ2-1; D is tentatively TRBD1 or TRBD2 (5 bases each). With 0 bases removed from V and 7 bases from J, the gap between germline ends came to 10 bases. This CDR3 is 14 amino acids long. The V gene's germline CDR1 is MNHNY and CDR2 SVGAGI (reference sequence). The CDR3 reads CASSYSGPSNEQFF. The CDR3 nucleotides are TGTGCCAGCAGTTACTCGGGACCCTCTAATGAGCAGTTCTTC.

The chain uses TRBV2 and TRBJ1-2; 7 positions match TRBD1. The CDR3 totals 14 residues. The V segment lost 5 bases and the J segment 3 bases; nucleotides outside the gene matches: 6. Germline V gene data show CDR1 as SNHLY and CDR2 as FYNNEI. DNA for the CDR3: TGTGCCAGCAGTTACACAGGGGACGACTATGGCTACACCTTC. Its translation is CASSYTGDDYGYTF.

This chain joins TRBV28 and TRBJ1-1, with 7 positions matching TRBD1. Germline V CDR1 and CDR2: MDHEN, SYDVKM. V shed 6 bases and J 0 bases; nucleotides not matched to a gene: 13. This CDR3 has 17 residues. Here the CDR3 DNA reads TGTGCCAGCAGCTCGGGACAAAGGGGGCCTGTGAACACTGAAGCTTTCTTT. It yields the protein CASSSGQRGPVNTEAFF. Drawing the rest from reference TRBV28 and TRBJ1-1, the complete variable domain is DVKVTQSSRYLVKRTGEKVFLECVQDMDHENMFWYRQDPGLGLRLIYFSYDVKMKEKGDIPEGYSVSREKKERFSLILESASTNQTSMYLCASSSGQRGPVNTEAFFGQGTRLTVV.

J is TRBJ2-3 and V is TRBV10-3, with TRBD2 matching 7 bases. The CDR3 totals 14 residues. CDR1 and CDR2 from the germline V gene are ENHRY and SYGVKD. Losses at the gene ends were 7 bases for V and 2 bases for J; bases not matched to a gene: 6. The DNA for the CDR3 is TGTGCCATCAATGACGGGGACTACACAGATACGCAGTATTTT. Translation: CAINDGDYTDTQYF.